This note documents a single T cell receptor beta chain sequence. The germline V gene encodes CDR1 SGDLS and CDR2 YYNGEE. This CDR3 has 17 residues. V was pared by 1 base and J by 2 bases, with 6 bases of the junction left unmatched. Clones were sequenced by immunoSEQ multiplex PCR, and TCRdb holds only the in-frame ones, with some missing. The top ten clones hold more than 10% of a sample with about 490,000 clones, less than 80% of them seen once. This sample stems from a study of shared clonotypes between healthy human individuals. The sequenced material came from PBMCs. The V and J genes are TRBV9 and TRBJ2-2, with 9 nucleotides matching TRBD2. The TCR sequence derives from a middle-aged woman in good health. Some clones in this sample may be carry-over from other donors' samples. CDR3 loop: CASSVTGREGNTGELFF. The CDR3 DNA is TGTGCCAGCAGCGTAACGGGGCGGGAGGGTAACACCGGGGAGCTGTTTTTT.